This T cell receptor beta chain is drawn from a study of shared clonotypes between healthy human individuals. Study observations and caveats: Genetic and exposure-history diversity was limited by the few donors.

V shed 6 bases and J 5 bases; nucleotides not matched to a gene: 9. CDR3 length equals 14 residues. Germline V lookup: CDR1 SEHNR, CDR2 FQNEAQ (reference sequence). Using immunoSEQ multiplex PCR, the repertoire was profiled, and TCRdb retains in-frame clones only, with some absent. The profile shows 2.5 million or so clones, roughly 92% of them singletons. Regarding this clone: The antigen remains undetermined.

The sample was naive CD4+ T cells sorted from blood. Subset given: CD45RA+ positively selected. The sequence came from a man younger than 35 in good health. This sequence joins TRBV7-9 and TRBJ1-2; the match to TRBD1 covers 7 bases. The CDR3 coding sequence is TGTGCCAGCAGGGAGACAGGGCTTTTATATGGCTACACCTTC. As protein: CASRETGLLYGYTF.